A selection of T cell receptor beta chains follows, all from one sample in a study of T cells after posttransplantation cyclophosphamide. Libraries were prepared by immunoSEQ multiplex PCR; TCRdb keeps only in-frame clonotypes and omits some of them. The specimen has more than 30,000 clones, none found just once. Sequencing was done on a sample of PBMCs. All receptors come from a girl between 10 and 17 years old in good health, CMV-negative, and a related stem cell transplant donor. The CDR3 runs from the conserved cysteine through the conserved F or W. The D gene is left open where the match is weak. A row's size may be missing; if present it is once, few, many or a size class.

TRBJ2-4 | TRBV4-1 | - | TRBD2 | TGCGCCAGCAGCCAAGTGGGGGGGAGGGCTGGAAACATTCAGTACTTC | CASSQVGGRAGNIQYF
TRBJ2-7 | TRBV25-1 | few | TRBD2 | TGTGCCAGCAGTGACCCCCGCTCTAGCGGGGGACCTTACGAGCAGTACTTC | CASSDPRSSGGPYEQYF
TRBJ1-2 | TRBV6-5 | many | - | TGTGCCAGCAGTTACGCGCAGGGCCTCTATGGCTACACCTTC | CASSYAQGLYGYTF
TRBJ2-1 | TRBV19 | many | TRBD2 | TGTGCCAGTAAACTCGGACTAGCGGACAATGAGCAGTTCTTC | CASKLGLADNEQFF
TRBJ1-5 | TRBV2 | many | - | TGTGCCAGCAGTGAAGTGGGCAGCCTTAGCAATCAGCCCCAGCATTTT | CASSEVGSLSNQPQHF
TRBJ2-5 | TRBV5-6 | many | TRBD2 | TGTGCCAGCAGCTCCCTGTCCGGGGGGGCCCAAGAGACCCAGTACTTC | CASSSLSGGAQETQYF
TRBJ1-5 | TRBV2 | many | - | TGTGCCAGCAGTGAATCTTTATTTAGCAATCAGCCCCAGCATTTT | CASSESLFSNQPQHF
TRBJ2-7 | TRBV11-2 | few | TRBD1 | TGTGCCAGCAGCTCGGATACAGGGGGATACGAGCAGTACTTC | CASSSDTGGYEQYF
TRBJ2-1 | TRBV19 | many | - | TGTGCCAGTAGTATAGGGCTGCGACTAGATTACAATGAGCAGTTCTTC | CASSIGLRLDYNEQFF
TRBJ1-6 | TRBV27 | many | - | TGTGCCAGCACCAAGGACTCACCGAGCTCCTATAATTCACCCCTCCACTTT | CASTKDSPSSYNSPLHF
TRBJ2-3 | TRBV7-3 | many | - | TGTGCCAGCAGCTTATCCAGATTAGATACGCAGTATTTT | CASSLSRLDTQYF
TRBJ1-4 | TRBV10-3 | many | - | TGTGCCATCAGTGATTCGAAGGGAGGTAATGAAAAACTGTTTTTT | CAISDSKGGNEKLFF